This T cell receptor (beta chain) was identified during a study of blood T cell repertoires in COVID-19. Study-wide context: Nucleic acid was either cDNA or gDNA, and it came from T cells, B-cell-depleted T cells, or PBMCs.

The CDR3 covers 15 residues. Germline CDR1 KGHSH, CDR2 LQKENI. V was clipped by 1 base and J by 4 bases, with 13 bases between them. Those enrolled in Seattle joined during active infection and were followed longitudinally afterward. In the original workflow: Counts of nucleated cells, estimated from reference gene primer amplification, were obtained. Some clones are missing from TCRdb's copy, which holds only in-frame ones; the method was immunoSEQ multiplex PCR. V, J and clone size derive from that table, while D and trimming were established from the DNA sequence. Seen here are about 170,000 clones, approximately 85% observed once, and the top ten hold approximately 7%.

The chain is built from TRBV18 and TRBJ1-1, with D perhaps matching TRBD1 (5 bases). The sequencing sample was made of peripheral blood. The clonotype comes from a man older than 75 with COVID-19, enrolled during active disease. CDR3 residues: CASSPHQGLGTEAFF. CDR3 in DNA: TGTGCCAGCTCACCACATCAGGGTCTGGGCACTGAAGCTTTCTTT.